This T cell receptor beta chain was observed in a study of T cell responses to AZD1222 COVID-19 vaccine. Findings and limits, study-wide: White British ancestry dominated among donors, who included more females, and clonal diversity was possibly underestimated. Targeting of unmutated variant regions was reportedly seen in nearly half of spike-specific TCRs. The study identified only five or six AZD1222 recipients as seropositive at baseline.

Repertoires were generated with immunoSEQ multiplex PCR, while TCRdb's copy carries only in-frame clones and drops some. The sample has 200,000 or so clones, about 90% seen once. About this clone itself: What it recognizes is unknown.

The germline V gene encodes CDR1 SNHLY and CDR2 FYNNEI. This CDR3 spans 12 amino acids. V was cut by 7 bases and J by 2 bases, with 8 bases left in between. V usage is TRBV2 and J usage is TRBJ1-2, with D uncertain. The sample was peripheral blood, taken on day 0 of MenACWY control vaccination. This clonotype was sampled from an adult in good health. The CDR3 nucleotides read TGTGCCAGCAAAGAACAAAACTATGGCTACACCTTC. Its translation: CASKEQNYGYTF.